The next 20 T cell receptor beta chains were all read from a single sample in a study of T cell responses to AZD1222 COVID-19 vaccine. Sequencing was performed with immunoSEQ multiplex PCR; in TCRdb, only in-frame clones are kept and a portion is missing. This sample has 84,000 or so clones, with roughly 85% found just once. The sequencing used peripheral blood, collected on day 0 of AZD1222 vaccination. These receptors originate from an adult in good health.

V gene TRBV29-1 combines with J gene TRBJ1-3; 10 bases match TRBD1. After removal of 5 bases from V and 4 bases from J, the junction contained 8 bases not matched to a gene. The CDR3 is 15 residues long. Germline V gives CDR1 SQVTM, CDR2 ANQGSEA. The CDR3 nucleotides read TGCAGCGTTTCACCGGGACAGGGGACGGGAAACACCATATATTTT. The encoded protein is CSVSPGQGTGNTIYF.

The chain has TRBV7-3 and TRBJ2-5, with 7 bases identical to TRBD2. Germline lookup yields CDR1 SGHTA and CDR2 FQGTGA. Germline trimming cut 2 bases from V and 1 base from J; bases unmatched to any gene: 1. The CDR3 runs 14 residues. The CDR3 DNA reads as TGTGCCAGCAGCTTAGGGAGGGGCCAAGAGACCCAGTACTTC. Translated: CASSLGRGQETQYF.

J is TRBJ2-7 and V is TRBV6-6; TRBD2 is a possible D gene (6 bases). The CDR3 extends over 14 amino acids. From germline, CDR1 is MNHNY and CDR2 SVGAGI (reference sequence). Trimming removed 7 bases at V and 0 bases at J, with 13 bases between. CDR3 sequence reads: CASTRDSPSYEQYF. CDR3 nucleotides: TGTGCCAGCACCAGGGACTCACCCTCCTACGAGCAGTACTTC.

The chain couples TRBV6-5 to TRBJ1-1; D is uncertain. V was pared by 6 bases and J by 4 bases, with 9 bases between. Germline V gives CDR1 MNHEY, CDR2 SVGAGI. This CDR3 comprises 12 residues. DNA for the CDR3: TGTGCCAGCAGGAACCCAGCCACTGAAGCTTTCTTT. Residues: CASRNPATEAFF.

This sequence joins TRBV3-1 (or the pseudogene TRBV3-2) and TRBJ2-1; D gene ambiguous. Trimming stripped 3 bases from V and 3 bases from J, with 6 bases between. The germline V gene has CDR1 LGHDT and CDR2 YNNKEL (reference sequence). This CDR3 region has 13 residues. CDR3 sequence: CASSQLHYNEQFF. The CDR3 region has the DNA TGTGCCAGCAGCCAGCTGCACTACAATGAGCAGTTCTTC.

V and J are TRBV10-3 and TRBJ2-2; D gene ambiguous. Trimming cost V 6 bases and J 7 bases, with 15 bases left between them. This CDR3 has 14 residues. CDR1 is ENHRY and CDR2 is SYGVKD in the germline V gene. CDR3 residues: CAISDGVYGGELFF. CDR3 bases: TGTGCCATCAGCGATGGGGTATATGGCGGGGAGCTGTTTTTT.

The gene calls are TRBV7-2 and TRBJ1-1; D not resolved. The CDR3 extends over 11 amino acids. Per germline, CDR1 SGHTA and CDR2 FQGNSA. V shed 6 bases and J shed 5 bases, with 7 bases lying between them. This chain's CDR3 is CASSLRTEAFF. Written as DNA, the CDR3 is TGTGCCAGCAGTCTGAGGACTGAAGCTTTCTTT.

This sequence joins TRBV27 and TRBJ1-4, with D uncertain. The V and J ends lost 7 bases and 5 bases respectively, with 8 bases between them. This CDR3 region has 12 residues. The V gene's germline CDR1 is MNHEY and CDR2 SMNVEV (reference sequence). The DNA of the CDR3 is TGTGCCAGCATGGAGAGAAATGAAAAACTGTTTTTT. Translated, it gives CASMERNEKLFF.

The V and J genes are TRBV7-9 and TRBJ2-2, with 12 bases aligning to TRBD2. With 5 bases clipped from V and 6 bases from J, the junction kept 10 bases outside the gene matches. Germline V lookup: CDR1 SEHNR, CDR2 FQNEAQ (reference sequence). The length of the CDR3 is 17 residues. In DNA, the CDR3 is TGTGCCAGCAGCCCAACCCGACTAGCGGGAGTCCCCGGGGAGCTGTTTTTT. Translation gives CASSPTRLAGVPGELFF.

The chain recombines TRBV5-1 with TRBJ1-1; D is ambiguous. V dropped 4 bases and J dropped 0 bases, with 13 bases sitting between them. Germline-derived CDR1 and CDR2 are SGHRS and YFSETQ. The CDR3 has 15 residues. CDR3 DNA sequence: TGCGCCAGCAGCCCCCCGGACGGATTGAACACTGAAGCTTTCTTT. Amino acids: CASSPPDGLNTEAFF.

The V gene is TRBV6-5, the J gene TRBJ1-5; 8 nucleotides line up with TRBD1. V was clipped by 6 bases and J by 6 bases; unmatched bases: 10. This CDR3 has 15 residues. Germline V lookup: CDR1 MNHEY, CDR2 SVGAGI. CDR3 DNA sequence: TGTGCCAGCAGGACGGACAGGGTGGGGGCTCAGCCCCAGCATTTT. Protein: CASRTDRVGAQPQHF.

The rearrangement joins TRBV6-5 to TRBJ1-1; 7 positions match TRBD1. The CDR3 sequence is 15 residues long. CDR1 and CDR2 from the germline V gene are MNHEY and SVGAGI. J lost 3 bases, V lost 7 bases, and 11 bases had no gene match. In DNA form, the CDR3 reads TGTGCCAGCACCACGCAACAGGGGCGTCACACTGAAGCTTTCTTT. Translation: CASTTQQGRHTEAFF.

This chain connects TRBV19 to TRBJ2-2; D uncertain. The length of the CDR3 is 16 residues. Germline V gene data show CDR1 as LNHDA and CDR2 as SQIVND (reference sequence). V was trimmed by 1 base and J by 4 bases, leaving 13 bases between them. The CDR3 DNA sequence: TGTGCCAGTAGTATAGGGCGGAAGGTTCCCACCGGGGAGCTGTTTTTT. Its protein product is CASSIGRKVPTGELFF.

CDR3 region: CASSLLGGGSTEAFF. The CDR3 DNA reads TGTGCCAGCAGTTTATTGGGGGGAGGGAGCACTGAAGCTTTCTTT. J is TRBJ1-1 and V is TRBV27; D is possibly TRBD1 (5 bases). The CDR3 covers 15 residues. With 1 base removed from V and 4 bases from J, the gap between germline ends came to 13 bases. CDR1 and CDR2 (germline): MNHEY, SMNVEV (reference sequence).

This chain joins TRBV27 and TRBJ2-2; D remains ambiguous. V dropped 5 bases and J dropped 6 bases, with 10 bases sitting between them. Germline CDR1 and CDR2: MNHEY and SMNVEV (reference sequence). This CDR3 comprises 13 residues. CDR3 in DNA: TGTGCCAGCAGTGAATATCTAGCCGGGGAGCTGTTTTTT. This gives the protein CASSEYLAGELFF.

V usage is TRBV5-1 and J usage is TRBJ1-1; 7 bases map to TRBD1. This CDR3 is built from 16 residues. Germline V CDR1 and CDR2: SGHRS, YFSETQ. The V gene end was trimmed by 2 bases and the J gene end by 0 bases; junction bases not matched to a gene: 7. The DNA for the CDR3 is TGCGCCAGCAGCTTCAACCGACAGGGTATGAACACTGAAGCTTTCTTT. It codes for CASSFNRQGMNTEAFF.

The chain uses TRBV10-3 and TRBJ1-1; TRBD1 matches 10 bases. CDR1 ENHRY and CDR2 SYGVKD come from the germline V gene. This CDR3 is 15 amino acids long. The ends lost 6 bases at V and 4 bases at J; junction bases unmatched: 8. The CDR3 coding sequence is TGTGCCATCAGAACCGGACAGGGGGGAGTCACTGAAGCTTTCTTT. Its protein is CAIRTGQGGVTEAFF.

The rearrangement links TRBV2 to TRBJ2-1; 9 nucleotides line up with TRBD1. CDR1 SNHLY and CDR2 FYNNEI come from the germline V gene. This CDR3 region has 15 residues. With 4 bases clipped from V and 10 bases from J, the junction kept 11 bases outside the gene matches. The chain's CDR3 is CASSGTGGGVEEQFF. DNA for the CDR3: TGTGCCAGCAGTGGTACAGGGGGCGGGGTTGAGGAGCAGTTCTTC.

The genes are TRBV7-3 and TRBJ2-1; 10 bases fit TRBD2. The CDR3 runs to 16 residues. CDR1 is SGHTA and CDR2 is FQGTGA in the germline V gene. V was clipped by 2 bases and J by 7 bases; unmatched bases: 8. This CDR3 reads CASSLYRASGRNEQFF. The CDR3 DNA reads TGTGCCAGCAGCTTATACAGGGCTAGCGGGAGAAATGAGCAGTTCTTC.

The chain couples TRBV18 to TRBJ2-7; D remains ambiguous. Looked up from germline, CDR1 is KGHSH and CDR2 is LQKENI. V was cut by 3 bases and J by 3 bases, with 6 bases left in between. The CDR3 spans 12 residues. As DNA, the CDR3 is TGTGCCAGCTCACCTCCAGGCTACGAGCAGTACTTC. Its protein product is CASSPPGYEQYF.